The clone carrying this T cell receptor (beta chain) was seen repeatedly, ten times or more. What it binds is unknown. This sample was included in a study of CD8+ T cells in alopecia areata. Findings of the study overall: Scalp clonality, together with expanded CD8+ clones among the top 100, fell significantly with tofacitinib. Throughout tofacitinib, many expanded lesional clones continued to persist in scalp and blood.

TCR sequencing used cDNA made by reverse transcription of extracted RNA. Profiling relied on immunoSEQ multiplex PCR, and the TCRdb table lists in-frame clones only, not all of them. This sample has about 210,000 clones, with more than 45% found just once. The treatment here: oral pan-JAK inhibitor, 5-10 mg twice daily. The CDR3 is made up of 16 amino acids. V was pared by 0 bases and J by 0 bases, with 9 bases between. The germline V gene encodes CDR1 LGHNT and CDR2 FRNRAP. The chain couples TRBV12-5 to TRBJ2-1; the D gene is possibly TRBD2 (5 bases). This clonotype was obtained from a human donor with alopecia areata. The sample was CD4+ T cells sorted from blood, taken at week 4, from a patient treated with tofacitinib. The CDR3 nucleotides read TGTGCTAGTGGTTTGGTATTGGGGAGCTCCTACAATGAGCAGTTCTTC. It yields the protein CASGLVLGSSYNEQFF.